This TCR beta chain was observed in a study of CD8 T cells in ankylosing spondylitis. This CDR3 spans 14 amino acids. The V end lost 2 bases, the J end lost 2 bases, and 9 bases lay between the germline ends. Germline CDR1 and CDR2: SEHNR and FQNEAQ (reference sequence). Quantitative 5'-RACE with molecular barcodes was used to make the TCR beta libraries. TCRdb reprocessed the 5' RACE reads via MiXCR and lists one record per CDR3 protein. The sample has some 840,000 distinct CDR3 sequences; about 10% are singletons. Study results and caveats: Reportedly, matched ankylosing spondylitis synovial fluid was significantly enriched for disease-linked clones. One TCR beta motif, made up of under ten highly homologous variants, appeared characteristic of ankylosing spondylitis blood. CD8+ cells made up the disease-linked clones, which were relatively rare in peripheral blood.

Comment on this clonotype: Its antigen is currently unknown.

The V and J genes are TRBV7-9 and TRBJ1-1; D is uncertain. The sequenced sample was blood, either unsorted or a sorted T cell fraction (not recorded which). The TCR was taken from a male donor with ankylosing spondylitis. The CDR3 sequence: CASSLSATNTEAFF. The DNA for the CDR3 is TGTGCCAGCAGCTTATCTGCGACCAACACTGAAGCTTTCTTT.